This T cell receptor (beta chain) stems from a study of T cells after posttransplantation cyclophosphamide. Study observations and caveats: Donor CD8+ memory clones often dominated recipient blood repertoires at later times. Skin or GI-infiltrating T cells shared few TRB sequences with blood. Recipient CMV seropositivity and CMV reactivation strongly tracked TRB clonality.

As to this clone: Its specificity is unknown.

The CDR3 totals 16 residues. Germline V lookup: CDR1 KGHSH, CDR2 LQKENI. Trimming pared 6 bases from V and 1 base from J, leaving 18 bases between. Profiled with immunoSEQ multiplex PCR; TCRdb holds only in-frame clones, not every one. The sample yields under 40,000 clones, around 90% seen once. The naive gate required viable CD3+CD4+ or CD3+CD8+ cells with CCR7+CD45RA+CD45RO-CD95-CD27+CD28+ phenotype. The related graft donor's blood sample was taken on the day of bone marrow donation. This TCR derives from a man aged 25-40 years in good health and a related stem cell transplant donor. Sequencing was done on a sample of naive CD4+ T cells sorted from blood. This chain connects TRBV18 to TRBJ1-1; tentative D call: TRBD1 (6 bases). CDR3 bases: TGTGCCAGCTCCCCTTTTCTTCAGGGGAGGAACACTGAAGCTTTCTTT. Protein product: CASSPFLQGRNTEAFF.